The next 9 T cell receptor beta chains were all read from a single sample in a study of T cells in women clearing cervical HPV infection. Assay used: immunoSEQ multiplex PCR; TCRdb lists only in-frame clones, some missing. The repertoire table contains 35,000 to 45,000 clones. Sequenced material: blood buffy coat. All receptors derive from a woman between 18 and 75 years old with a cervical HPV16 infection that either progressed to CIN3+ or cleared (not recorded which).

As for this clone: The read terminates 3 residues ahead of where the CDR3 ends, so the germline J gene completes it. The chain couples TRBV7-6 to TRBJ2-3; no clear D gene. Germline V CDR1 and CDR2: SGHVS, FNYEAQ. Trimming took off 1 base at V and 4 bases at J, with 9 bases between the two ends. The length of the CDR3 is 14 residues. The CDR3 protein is CASSLGPEADTQYF. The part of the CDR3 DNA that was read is TGTGCCAGCAGCTTAGGCCCAGAGGCAGATACG.

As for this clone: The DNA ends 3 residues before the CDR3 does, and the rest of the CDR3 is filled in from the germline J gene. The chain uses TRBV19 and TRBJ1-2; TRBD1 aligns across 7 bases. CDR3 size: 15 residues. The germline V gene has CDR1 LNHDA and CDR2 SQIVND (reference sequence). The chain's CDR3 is CASKFQGGSYNDYTF. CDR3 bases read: TGTGCCAGTAAATTCCAGGGGGGCTCCTACAATGAC.

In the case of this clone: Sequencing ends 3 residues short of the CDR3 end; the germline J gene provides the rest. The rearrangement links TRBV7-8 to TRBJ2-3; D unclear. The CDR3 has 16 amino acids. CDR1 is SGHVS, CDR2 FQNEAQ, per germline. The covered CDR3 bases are TGTGCCAGCTTAGATGGCGATAGGGCCGCCAATCAGCCG. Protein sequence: CASLDGDRAANQP. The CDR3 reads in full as CASLDGDRAANQPQYF.

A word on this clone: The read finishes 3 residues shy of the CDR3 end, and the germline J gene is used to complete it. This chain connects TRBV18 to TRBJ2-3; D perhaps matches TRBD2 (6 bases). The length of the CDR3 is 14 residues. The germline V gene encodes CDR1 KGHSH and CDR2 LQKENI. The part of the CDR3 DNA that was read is TGTGCCAGCTCACCAGACTCATCGGGGGAGACG. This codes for CASSPDSSGET. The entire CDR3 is CASSPDSSGETQYF.

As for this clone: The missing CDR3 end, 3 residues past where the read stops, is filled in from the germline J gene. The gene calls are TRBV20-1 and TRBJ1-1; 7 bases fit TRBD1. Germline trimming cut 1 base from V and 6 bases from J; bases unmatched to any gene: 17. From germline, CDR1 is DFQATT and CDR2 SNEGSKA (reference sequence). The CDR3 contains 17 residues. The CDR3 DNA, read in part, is TGCAGTGCTAGAGGCCCCCGACAGGGATACACAGTTGCTGAA. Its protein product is CSARGPRQGYTVAE. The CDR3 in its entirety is CSARGPRQGYTVAEAFF.

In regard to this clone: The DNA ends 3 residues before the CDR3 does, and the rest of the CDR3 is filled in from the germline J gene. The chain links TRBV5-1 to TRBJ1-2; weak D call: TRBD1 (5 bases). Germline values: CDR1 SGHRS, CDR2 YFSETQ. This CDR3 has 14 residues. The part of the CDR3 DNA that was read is TGCGCCAGCAGCTTTGGGGGGGTTAACTACGAG. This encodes CASSFGGVNYE. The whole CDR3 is CASSFGGVNYEYTF. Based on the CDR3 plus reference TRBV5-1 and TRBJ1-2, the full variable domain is KAGVTQTPRYLIKTRGQQVTLSCSPISGHRSVSWYQQTPGQGLQFLFEYFSETQRNKGNFPGRFSGRQFSNSRSEMNVSTLELGDSALYLCASSFGGVNYEYTFGSGTRLTVV.

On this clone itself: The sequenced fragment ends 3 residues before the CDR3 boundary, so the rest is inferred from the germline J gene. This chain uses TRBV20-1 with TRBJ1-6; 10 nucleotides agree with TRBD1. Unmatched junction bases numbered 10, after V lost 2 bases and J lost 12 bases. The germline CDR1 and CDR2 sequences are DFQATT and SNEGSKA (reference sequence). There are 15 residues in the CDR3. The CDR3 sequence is CSARYVGQGTRPLHF. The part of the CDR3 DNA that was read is TGCAGTGCTAGATACGTGGGACAGGGGACGCGACCC.

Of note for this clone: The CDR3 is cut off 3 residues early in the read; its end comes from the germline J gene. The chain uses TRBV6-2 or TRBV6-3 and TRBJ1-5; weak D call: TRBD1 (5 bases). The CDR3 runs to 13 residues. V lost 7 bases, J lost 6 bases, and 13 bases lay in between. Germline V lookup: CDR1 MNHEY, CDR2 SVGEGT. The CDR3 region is CASTPGGTQPQHF. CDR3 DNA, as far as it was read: TGTGCCAGCACCCCGGGGGGGACTCAGCCC.

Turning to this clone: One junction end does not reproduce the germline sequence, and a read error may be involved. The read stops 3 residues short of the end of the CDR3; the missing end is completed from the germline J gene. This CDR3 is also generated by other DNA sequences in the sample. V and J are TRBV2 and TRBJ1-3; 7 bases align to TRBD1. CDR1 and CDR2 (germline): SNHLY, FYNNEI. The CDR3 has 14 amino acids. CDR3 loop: CASSADRAGNTIYF. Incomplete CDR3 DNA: TGTGCCAGCAGCGCCGACAGGGCTGGAAACACA.